This T cell receptor (beta chain) was sequenced during a study of blood T cell repertoires in COVID-19. Across the whole study: Some COVID-19 samples were acute and others convalescent; all came from the United States, Italy and Spain.

Sequenced by immunoSEQ multiplex PCR; TCRdb stores in-frame clones only, minus some. The sample lists 110,000 or so clones, 70% to 85% occurring once. The CDR3 contains 14 residues. The V and J ends lost 2 bases and 0 bases respectively, with 11 bases between them. CDR1 and CDR2 from the germline V gene are SQVTM and ANQGSEA. The receptor comes from a man aged 45-65 years with acute or convalescent COVID-19. The chain carries TRBV29-1 and TRBJ2-7; D is uncertain. Material: peripheral blood. In DNA form, the CDR3 reads TGCAGCGTTGAACTCGCGGAAACCTCCTACGAGCAGTACTTC. Encoded protein: CSVELAETSYEQYF.